Below, 7 T cell receptor beta chains from the same sample are listed, as sequenced in a study of blood T cell repertoires in COVID-19. TCRdb's copy holds only in-frame clones and misses some; the assay was immunoSEQ multiplex PCR. The table shows approximately 340,000 clones, with more than 85% occurring only once. Sequencing used PBMCs or T cells enriched from blood (not recorded which). The receptors here all came from a woman in her thirties or forties who had been exposed to COVID-19.

This chain uses TRBV19 with TRBJ1-1; 7 nucleotides match TRBD1. The ends lost 3 bases at V and 0 bases at J; junction bases unmatched: 4. The CDR3 loop spans 15 amino acids. Germline loops: CDR1 LNHDA, CDR2 SQIVND (reference sequence). Here the CDR3 DNA reads TGTGCCAGTAGTATGGGACAGCATGTGAACACTGAAGCTTTCTTT. Translated, it gives CASSMGQHVNTEAFF.

The chain combines TRBV2 with TRBJ1-6; TRBD1 might be the D (5 bases). V lost 6 bases and J lost 10, with 19 bases in between. This CDR3 is 15 amino acids long. CDR1 SNHLY and CDR2 FYNNEI come from the germline V gene. CDR3 amino acids: CASREGWGAESPLHF. In nucleotides, the CDR3 is TGTGCCAGCAGGGAGGGGTGGGGCGCAGAGTCACCCCTCCACTTT.

The chain combines TRBV30 with TRBJ1-5; maybe TRBD1 (5 bases). The CDR3 consists of 14 residues. V lost 1 base and J lost 7, with 14 bases in between. Germline V CDR1 and CDR2: GTSNPN, SVGIG (reference sequence). The CDR3 reads CAWSGQGGRQPQHF. The CDR3 coding sequence is TGTGCCTGGAGTGGGCAGGGAGGAAGACAGCCCCAGCATTTT.

This chain uses TRBV20-1 with TRBJ2-1; 9 nucleotides line up with TRBD2. Trimming cost V 3 bases and J 7 bases; bases outside gene matches: 10. The CDR3 runs 15 residues. From germline, CDR1 is DFQATT and CDR2 SNEGSKA (reference sequence). CDR3 DNA: TGCAGTGCTAGTAATGTCGGGCTAGCGGGGAATGAGCAGTTCTTC. It is translated as CSASNVGLAGNEQFF.

This rearrangement joins TRBV6-2 or TRBV6-3 to TRBJ1-5; possible D gene TRBD1, 5 bases. CDR1 is MNHEY, CDR2 SVGEGT, per germline. V dropped 4 bases and J dropped 11 bases, with 9 bases sitting between them. This CDR3 spans 11 amino acids. This CDR3 is CASSSRGSQHF. CDR3 in DNA: TGTGCCAGCAGTTCCCGGGGGTCCCAGCATTTT.

This rearrangement joins TRBV5-5 to TRBJ1-2; tentatively, D is TRBD1 (5 bases). CDR1 SGHKS and CDR2 YYEKEE come from the germline V gene (reference sequence). V was trimmed by 3 bases and J by 4 bases, leaving 25 bases between them. The length of the CDR3 is 18 residues. The CDR3 nucleotides are TGTGCCAGCAGCTACACAACCCTGGCCACAGGTCAGAGCTATGGCTACACCTTC. Protein sequence: CASSYTTLATGQSYGYTF.

Concerning this clone itself: A read error may produce the germline difference seen at one junction end. The chain links TRBV7-7 to TRBJ2-1; 9 bases fit TRBD2. CDR3 length: 15 residues. Germline values: CDR1 SSHAT, CDR2 FNYEAQ (reference sequence). Here the CDR3 reads CASSNLAGDINEQFF. The CDR3 bases are TGTGCTAGCAGCAATTTAGCGGGGGATATCAATGAGCAGTTCTTC.